A selection of T cell receptor beta chains follows, all from one sample in a study of T cell responses to AZD1222 COVID-19 vaccine. TCRdb keeps only in-frame clones here, not all; method: immunoSEQ multiplex PCR. The top ten hold 3% to 4% of the sample, which has 45,000 to 60,000 clones, about 85% seen once. The sample was peripheral blood, taken on day 0 of AZD1222 vaccination. The source is an adult in good health. Each CDR3 is given with its conserved first and last residue. A D gene is named only where the DNA matches it firmly. Some rows mark clone size as missing; the rest say once, few, many or name a class of expanded clone.

CDR3: CASSDVENSPLHF
DNA: TGTGCCAGCAGTGACGTTGAGAATTCACCCCTCCACTTT
D: .
length: 13
V: TRBV6-4
size: once
J: TRBJ1-6

CDR3: CASSLLRDTQYEQYF
DNA: TGTGCCAGCTCACTCCTCCGGGACACCCAATACGAGCAGTACTTC
D: .
length: 15
V: TRBV18
size: once
J: TRBJ2-7

CDR3: CAGSRPGGNQPQHF
DNA: TGTGCCGGGAGCCGACCAGGGGGCAATCAGCCCCAGCATTTT
D: .
length: 14
V: TRBV30
size: .
J: TRBJ1-5

CDR3: CSARDFSEGLF
DNA: TGCAGTGCTAGAGATTTTTCCGAGGGACTCTTC
D: .
length: 11
V: TRBV20-1
size: .
J: TRBJ1-2

CDR3: CASSPPDREFEQYF
DNA: TGTGCCAGCAGTCCTCCGGACAGGGAGTTCGAGCAGTACTTC
D: TRBD1
length: 14
V: TRBV27
size: .
J: TRBJ2-7

CDR3: CASSLSGRGLQETQYF
DNA: TGTGCCAGCAGCTTATCGGGCAGGGGGTTACAAGAGACCCAGTACTTC
D: TRBD1
length: 16
V: TRBV7-9
size: once
J: TRBJ2-5

CDR3: CASSRDSNYGYTF
DNA: TGTGCCAGTAGCAGGGACAGCAACTATGGCTACACCTTC
D: TRBD1
length: 13
V: TRBV19
size: .
J: TRBJ1-2

CDR3: CATSDLGYEQYF
DNA: TGTGCCACCAGTGATTTAGGCTACGAGCAGTACTTC
D: .
length: 12
V: TRBV24-1
size: .
J: TRBJ2-7

CDR3: CATSGTDHTEAFF
DNA: TGTGCCACCTCGGGGACAGATCACACTGAAGCTTTCTTT
D: TRBD1
length: 13
V: TRBV7-3
size: .
J: TRBJ1-1

CDR3: CAWKGSGEGGELFF
DNA: TGTGCCTGGAAAGGAAGTGGGGAGGGCGGGGAGCTGTTTTTT
D: TRBD2
length: 14
V: TRBV30
size: .
J: TRBJ2-2

CDR3: CASSLTGGSQPQHF
DNA: TGTGCCAGCAGCTTAACAGGGGGCTCTCAGCCCCAGCATTTT
D: TRBD1
length: 14
V: TRBV7-2
size: .
J: TRBJ1-5

CDR3: CASSPTPQGSSYNEQFF
DNA: TGTGCCAGTAGTCCCACCCCACAGGGGAGCTCCTACAATGAGCAGTTCTTC
D: TRBD1
length: 17
V: TRBV19
size: .
J: TRBJ2-1

CDR3: CASSSTETQYF
DNA: TGTGCCAGCAGTTCTACAGAGACCCAGTACTTC
D: .
length: 11
V: TRBV7-9
size: .
J: TRBJ2-5

CDR3: CASSQDMRAAATGELFF
DNA: TGTGCCAGCAGCCAAGATATGAGGGCAGCGGCCACCGGGGAGCTGTTTTTT
D: .
length: 17
V: TRBV3-1/TRBV3-2
size: .
J: TRBJ2-2

CDR3: CASSPDTGSRLSTDTQYF
DNA: TGCGCCAGCAGCCCTGACACGGGGAGCAGACTTAGCACAGATACGCAGTATTTT
D: .
length: 18
V: TRBV5-1
size: .
J: TRBJ2-3

CDR3: CASSYEGGNEKLFF
DNA: TGTGCCAGCAGTTACGAAGGGGGTAATGAAAAACTGTTTTTT
D: .
length: 14
V: TRBV6-6
size: .
J: TRBJ1-4

CDR3: CASSLSRDYDRGTQYF
DNA: TGTGCCAGCAGCTTAAGCAGGGACTACGATCGCGGGACCCAGTACTTC
D: TRBD2
length: 16
V: TRBV7-8
size: .
J: TRBJ2-5

CDR3: CASSQEHRNNSPLHF
DNA: TGCGCCAGCAGCCAAGAGCACAGGAATAATTCACCCCTCCACTTT
D: .
length: 15
V: TRBV4-1
size: once
J: TRBJ1-6

CDR3: CASSLTLDTEAFF
DNA: TGTGCCAGCAGTTTAACGTTGGACACTGAAGCTTTCTTT
D: .
length: 13
V: TRBV7-9
size: .
J: TRBJ1-1

CDR3: CASRNGGVGDTQYF
DNA: TGTGCCAGCAGGAACGGGGGGGTGGGAGATACGCAGTATTTT
D: TRBD2
length: 14
V: TRBV6-5
size: .
J: TRBJ2-3

CDR3: CASRPPPGQGNTEAFF
DNA: TGTGCCAGCAGACCCCCTCCGGGACAGGGGAACACTGAAGCTTTCTTT
D: TRBD1
length: 16
V: TRBV28
size: .
J: TRBJ1-1

CDR3: CASSLGGSGANVLTF
DNA: TGTGCCAGCAGCTTAGGTGGCTCTGGGGCCAACGTCCTGACTTTC
D: .
length: 15
V: TRBV7-9
size: .
J: TRBJ2-6

CDR3: CASSYSRGGEAFF
DNA: TGTGCCAGCAGCTACAGCAGGGGTGGTGAAGCTTTCTTT
D: .
length: 13
V: TRBV3-1/TRBV3-2
size: .
J: TRBJ1-1

CDR3: CASSSREGTGHYGYTF
DNA: TGTGCCAGCAGTTCTCGGGAGGGGACAGGGCACTATGGCTACACCTTC
D: TRBD1
length: 16
V: TRBV6-5
size: .
J: TRBJ1-2

CDR3: CASSDGVAYEQYF
DNA: TGTGCCAGCAGTGATGGGGTAGCCTACGAGCAGTACTTC
D: .
length: 13
V: TRBV2
size: .
J: TRBJ2-7

CDR3: CSASASLAGELFF
DNA: TGCAGTGCTAGTGCCAGCCTCGCCGGGGAGCTGTTTTTT
D: .
length: 13
V: TRBV20-1
size: .
J: TRBJ2-2

CDR3: CASSPPPGQYF
DNA: TGTGCCAGCTCACCACCCCCGGGGCAGTATTTT
D: .
length: 11
V: TRBV18
size: .
J: TRBJ2-3

CDR3: CASSLRDRGPEDEQYF
DNA: TGTGCCAGCAGCCTCAGGGACAGGGGCCCAGAGGACGAGCAGTACTTC
D: TRBD1
length: 16
V: TRBV6-2/TRBV6-3
size: .
J: TRBJ2-7

CDR3: CASISEGRISTEAFF
DNA: TGTGCCAGTATATCTGAAGGGCGTATTTCCACTGAAGCTTTCTTT
D: .
length: 15
V: TRBV19
size: .
J: TRBJ1-1

CDR3: CASSQSGGERGEAFF
DNA: TGCGCCAGCAGCCAATCTGGCGGGGAACGTGGTGAAGCTTTCTTT
D: .
length: 15
V: TRBV4-3
size: .
J: TRBJ1-1

CDR3: CASSYSFWVTGELFF
DNA: TGTGCCAGCAGTTACTCGTTCTGGGTCACCGGGGAGCTGTTTTTT
D: .
length: 15
V: TRBV6-2/TRBV6-3
size: few
J: TRBJ2-2

CDR3: CASSSRGLTEAFF
DNA: TGTGCCAGCAGTTCCAGGGGGCTTACTGAAGCTTTCTTT
D: TRBD1
length: 13
V: TRBV12-3/TRBV12-4
size: .
J: TRBJ1-1

CDR3: CASSLRGGDYNSPLHF
DNA: TGTGCCAGCAGTTTACGGGGGGGCGACTATAATTCACCCCTCCACTTT
D: .
length: 16
V: TRBV27
size: .
J: TRBJ1-6

CDR3: CATSRDLGTEAFF
DNA: TGTGCCACCAGCAGAGATTTGGGCACTGAAGCTTTCTTT
D: .
length: 13
V: TRBV15
size: .
J: TRBJ1-1

CDR3: CATRLGSNTEAFF
DNA: TGTGCCACCAGGTTGGGCTCCAACACTGAAGCTTTCTTT
D: .
length: 13
V: TRBV15
size: .
J: TRBJ1-1

CDR3: CASRPQGGGPEAFF
DNA: TGTGCCAGCCGACCTCAGGGTGGGGGGCCTGAAGCTTTCTTT
D: .
length: 14
V: TRBV28
size: .
J: TRBJ1-1

CDR3: CASIAGGSQTQYF
DNA: TGTGCCAGCATAGCGGGGGGTAGTCAGACCCAGTACTTC
D: TRBD2
length: 13
V: TRBV7-8
size: .
J: TRBJ2-5

CDR3: CASSSGQGNTGELFF
DNA: TGTGCCAGCAGCTCGGGACAGGGGAACACCGGGGAGCTGTTTTTT
D: TRBD1
length: 15
V: TRBV7-9
size: .
J: TRBJ2-2

CDR3: CASSPPGTGLGTNEKLFF
DNA: TGTGCCAGCTCACCACCCGGAACAGGGTTGGGAACTAATGAAAAACTGTTTTTT
D: .
length: 18
V: TRBV18
size: .
J: TRBJ1-4

CDR3: CASSYDRGGLGEQFF
DNA: TGCGCCAGCAGCTACGACAGGGGTGGACTGGGTGAGCAGTTCTTC
D: TRBD1
length: 15
V: TRBV5-1
size: .
J: TRBJ2-1

CDR3: CASSNLAHGGGQPQHF
DNA: TGTGCCAGCAGCAACCTGGCCCATGGGGGAGGTCAGCCCCAGCATTTT
D: .
length: 16
V: TRBV21-1
size: .
J: TRBJ1-5

CDR3: CASSQGRKQPQHF
DNA: TGTGCCAGCAGCCAAGGGAGGAAACAGCCCCAGCATTTT
D: .
length: 13
V: TRBV7-6
size: .
J: TRBJ1-5

CDR3: CASTPGPFGSGANVLTF
DNA: TGTGCCAGCACCCCGGGACCCTTCGGTTCTGGGGCCAACGTCCTGACTTTC
D: .
length: 17
V: TRBV28
size: .
J: TRBJ2-6

CDR3: CASSLRVAGATYEQYF
DNA: TGTGCCAGCAGCCTCCGGGTAGCGGGGGCCACCTACGAGCAGTACTTC
D: TRBD2
length: 16
V: TRBV5-5
size: .
J: TRBJ2-7

CDR3: CASSLGAAMNTEAFF
DNA: TGCGCCAGCAGCTTAGGGGCGGCCATGAACACTGAAGCTTTCTTT
D: .
length: 15
V: TRBV5-1
size: .
J: TRBJ1-1

CDR3: CASSLVGRPNGYTF
DNA: TGTGCCAGCAGCTTAGTTGGGCGGCCGAATGGCTACACCTTC
D: .
length: 14
V: TRBV7-9
size: .
J: TRBJ1-2

CDR3: CASSLIQGRNEKLFF
DNA: TGTGCCAGCAGCTTGATCCAGGGGAGGAATGAAAAACTGTTTTTT
D: .
length: 15
V: TRBV5-6
size: once
J: TRBJ1-4

CDR3: CASSFGPLGAKYF
DNA: TGTGCCAGCAGTTTTGGTCCCTTAGGAGCCAAGTACTTC
D: .
length: 13
V: TRBV12-3/TRBV12-4
size: .
J: TRBJ2-5

CDR3: CASSVSQGGPNTGELFF
DNA: TGTGCCAGCAGCGTCTCCCAGGGGGGCCCTAACACCGGGGAGCTGTTTTTT
D: .
length: 17
V: TRBV9
size: .
J: TRBJ2-2

CDR3: CASTLTSGTTYGYTF
DNA: TGTGCCAGCACCTTGACCTCCGGGACCACCTATGGCTACACCTTC
D: .
length: 15
V: TRBV6-5
size: .
J: TRBJ1-2

CDR3: CASSLGPTREQFF
DNA: TGTGCCAGCAGTTTAGGTCCGACCAGGGAGCAGTTCTTC
D: .
length: 13
V: TRBV27
size: .
J: TRBJ2-1

CDR3: CASGFIIPRSGANVLTF
DNA: TGTGCTAGTGGTTTCATAATCCCTCGCTCTGGGGCCAACGTCCTGACTTTC
D: .
length: 17
V: TRBV12-5
size: .
J: TRBJ2-6

CDR3: CASSRTSPLGYEQYF
DNA: TGTGCCAGCAGCCGCACCTCCCCCTTGGGCTACGAGCAGTACTTC
D: .
length: 15
V: TRBV7-8
size: .
J: TRBJ2-7

CDR3: CASSEQSRYGYTF
DNA: TGTGCCAGTAGTGAACAGAGTCGATATGGCTACACCTTC
D: .
length: 13
V: TRBV19
size: few
J: TRBJ1-2

CDR3: CASSYGSSGGQETQYF
DNA: TGTGCCAGCAGTTACGGGTCTAGCGGGGGGCAAGAGACCCAGTACTTC
D: TRBD2
length: 16
V: TRBV6-2/TRBV6-3
size: .
J: TRBJ2-5

CDR3: CASSLQGTHNQPQHF
DNA: TGTGCCAGCAGCTTGCAGGGTACCCACAATCAGCCCCAGCATTTT
D: .
length: 15
V: TRBV5-8
size: .
J: TRBJ1-5

CDR3: CASSPRQVRYGTIYF
DNA: TGTGCCAGCAGTCCGCGACAGGTCCGGTATGGCACCATATATTTT
D: .
length: 15
V: TRBV6-2/TRBV6-3
size: .
J: TRBJ1-3

CDR3: CASSPQGRGAYEQYF
DNA: TGTGCCAGCAGTCCACAGGGACGGGGGGCCTACGAGCAGTACTTC
D: .
length: 15
V: TRBV7-9
size: once
J: TRBJ2-7